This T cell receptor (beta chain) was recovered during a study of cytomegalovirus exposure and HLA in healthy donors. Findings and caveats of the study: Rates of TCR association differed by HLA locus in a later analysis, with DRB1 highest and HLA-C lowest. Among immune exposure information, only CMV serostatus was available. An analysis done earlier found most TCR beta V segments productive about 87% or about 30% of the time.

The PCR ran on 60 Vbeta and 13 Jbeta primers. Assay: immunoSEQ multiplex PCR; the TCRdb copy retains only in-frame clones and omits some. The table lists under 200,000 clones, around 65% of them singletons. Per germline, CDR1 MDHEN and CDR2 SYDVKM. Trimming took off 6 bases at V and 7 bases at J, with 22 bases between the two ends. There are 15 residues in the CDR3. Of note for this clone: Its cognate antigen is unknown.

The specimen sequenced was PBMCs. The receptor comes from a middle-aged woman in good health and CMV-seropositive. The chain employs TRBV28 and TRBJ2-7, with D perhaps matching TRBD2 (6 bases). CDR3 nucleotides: TGTGCCAGCAGAACCCTAGGCCGGGACTCAGGTGAGCAGTACTTC. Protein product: CASRTLGRDSGEQYF.